This TCR beta chain appears in the sequencing data of a study of cytomegalovirus exposure and HLA in healthy donors. Study-wide results and limits: Previous analysis showed most TCR beta V segments were productive about 90% or about 30% of the time.

With 5 bases clipped from V and 3 bases from J, the junction kept 7 bases outside the gene matches. There are 15 residues in the CDR3. Germline loops: CDR1 SGHTA, CDR2 FQGNSA. PCR primers comprised 60 Vbeta and 13 Jbeta primers. Method: immunoSEQ multiplex PCR; TCRdb's copy keeps in-frame clones and lacks some. In the table there are 60,000 to 90,000 clones, approximately 80% of which are singletons. About this clone: Its antigen is currently unknown.

This TCR came from a man aged 70 or older in good health and CMV-seropositive. The chain links TRBV7-2 to TRBJ2-1; 7 bases match TRBD1. Sequenced sample: PBMCs. Here the CDR3 reads CASSGTGTDYNEQFF. As DNA, the CDR3 is TGTGCCAGCAGCGGTACCGGGACAGACTACAATGAGCAGTTCTTC.